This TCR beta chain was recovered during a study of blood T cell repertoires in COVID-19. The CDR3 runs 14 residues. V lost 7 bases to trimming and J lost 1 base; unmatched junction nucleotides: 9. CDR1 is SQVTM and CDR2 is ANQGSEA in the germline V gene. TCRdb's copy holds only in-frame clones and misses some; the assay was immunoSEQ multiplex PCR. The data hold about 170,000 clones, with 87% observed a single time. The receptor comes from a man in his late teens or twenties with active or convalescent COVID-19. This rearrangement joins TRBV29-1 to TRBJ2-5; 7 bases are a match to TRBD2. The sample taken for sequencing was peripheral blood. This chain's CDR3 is CSAPGPGGQETQYF. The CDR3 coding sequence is TGCAGCGCCCCCGGCCCGGGAGGCCAAGAGACCCAGTACTTC. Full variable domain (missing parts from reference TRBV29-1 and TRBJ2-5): SAVISQKPSRDICQRGTSLTIQCQVDSQVTMMFWYRQQPGQSLTLIATANQGSEATYESGFVIDKFPISRPNLTFSTLTVSNMSPEDSSIYLCSAPGPGGQETQYFGPGTRLLVL.